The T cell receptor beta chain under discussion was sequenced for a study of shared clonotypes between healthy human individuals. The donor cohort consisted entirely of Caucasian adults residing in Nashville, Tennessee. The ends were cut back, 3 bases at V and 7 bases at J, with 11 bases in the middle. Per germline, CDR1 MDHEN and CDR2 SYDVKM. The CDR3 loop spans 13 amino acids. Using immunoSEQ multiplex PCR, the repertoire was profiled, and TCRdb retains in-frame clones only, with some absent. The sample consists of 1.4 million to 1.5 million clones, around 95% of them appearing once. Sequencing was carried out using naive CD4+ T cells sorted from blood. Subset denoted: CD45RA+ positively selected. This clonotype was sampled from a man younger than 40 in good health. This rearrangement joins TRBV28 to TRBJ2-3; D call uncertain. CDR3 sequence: CASSFMAYYTQYF. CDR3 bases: TGTGCCAGCAGTTTTATGGCGTACTATACGCAGTATTTT.